This TCR beta chain was found in a study of regulatory T cells in long-lasting Graves disease. Study-wide background: For a period under 3 months, newly diagnosed Graves' patients had taken antithyroid drugs.

Regarding the study as a whole: Whereas nearly 1,000 public clonotypes were shared by new patients, persistent patients shared more, at a few thousand.

Time point meaning: newly diagnosed GD, antithyroid drugs for less than 3 months. RNA from PBMCs was the source of the TCR library. Germline lookup yields CDR1 SNHLY and CDR2 FYNNEI. This CDR3 region has 14 residues. The V segment lost 10 bases and the J segment 7 bases; nucleotides outside the gene matches: 11. Arm-PCR of CDR3 regions with iRepertoire HTBI primers generated TCR beta libraries. TCRdb independently ran MiXCR on the multiplex PCR reads; one entry per CDR3 protein. The data hold 520,000 or so distinct CDR3 sequences, with around 11% observed a single time. This clonotype was counted many times. Its antigen is as yet unknown. These data also featured in a second study, about T cells in Graves' hyperthyroidism and ophthalmopathy. As reported in that work: Each patient was aged 18 to 65 and had newly diagnosed hyperthyroidism of under 2 months' duration. Most thyroid clonotypes with frequency above 0.001 were detected in blood.

The origin of this receptor is a woman in her thirties with Graves disease. The chain is built from TRBV2 and TRBJ2-1; 9 positions agree with TRBD1. The specimen comprised peripheral blood mononuclear cells (PBMCs), sampled at new diagnosis, from a patient treated with antithyroid drugs. DNA of the CDR3: TGTGCCACCTCGTTAGACAGGGGGTCGAATGAGCAGTTCTTC. This codes for CATSLDRGSNEQFF.